The T cell receptor (beta chain) described here comes from a study of blood T cell repertoires in COVID-19. Original processing methods: Using reference gene primer amplification, nucleated cell counts were estimated. Profiling relied on immunoSEQ multiplex PCR, and the TCRdb table lists in-frame clones only, not all of them. V, J and clone size were drawn from that table, and D and trimming were deduced from the DNA. The sample lists fewer than 450,000 clones, roughly 88% seen once, with about 0.6% in the top ten. The sequence came from a man aged 18 to 30 who had recovered from COVID-19. The sequenced sample consisted of PBMCs or T cells enriched from blood (not recorded which).

Here the CDR3 reads CASSDTAGGSDTQYF. In DNA, the CDR3 is TGTGCCAGCAGTGATACCGCGGGAGGATCGGATACGCAGTATTTT. The V and J genes are TRBV25-1 and TRBJ2-3; 8 bases line up with TRBD2. Germline values: CDR1 MGHDK, CDR2 SYGVNS. V dropped 3 bases and J dropped 6; count of bases not matched to a gene: 8. The CDR3 covers 15 residues.